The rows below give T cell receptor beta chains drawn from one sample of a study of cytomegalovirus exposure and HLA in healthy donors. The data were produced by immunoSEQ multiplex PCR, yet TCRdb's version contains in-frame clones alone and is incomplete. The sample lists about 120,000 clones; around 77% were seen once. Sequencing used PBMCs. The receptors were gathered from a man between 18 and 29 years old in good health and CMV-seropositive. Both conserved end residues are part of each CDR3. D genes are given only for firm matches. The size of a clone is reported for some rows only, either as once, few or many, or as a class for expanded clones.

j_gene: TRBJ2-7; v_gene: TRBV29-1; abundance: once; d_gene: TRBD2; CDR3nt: TGCAGCGTTGAGGGGCGGGGGGGAAGCTACGAGCAGTACTTC; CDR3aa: CSVEGRGGSYEQYF
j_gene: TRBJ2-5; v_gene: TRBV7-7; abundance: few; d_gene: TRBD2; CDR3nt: TGTGCTAGCAGCTTAGGCTTGACTAGCGGGACGTGGGAGACCCAGTACTTC; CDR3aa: CASSLGLTSGTWETQYF
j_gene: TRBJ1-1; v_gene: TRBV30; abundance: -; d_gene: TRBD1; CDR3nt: TGTGCCTGGAGTGCTCAGGGGGCTGAAGCTTTCTTT; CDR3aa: CAWSAQGAEAFF
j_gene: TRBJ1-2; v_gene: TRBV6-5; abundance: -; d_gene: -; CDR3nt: TGTGCCAGCAGGCGAAACTATGGCTACACCTTC; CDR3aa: CASRRNYGYTF
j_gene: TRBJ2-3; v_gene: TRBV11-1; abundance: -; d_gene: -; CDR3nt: TGTGCCAGCAGCTTTCAAACCGAGCCGATTAGGGGGTCAGATACGCAGTATTTT; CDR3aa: CASSFQTEPIRGSDTQYF
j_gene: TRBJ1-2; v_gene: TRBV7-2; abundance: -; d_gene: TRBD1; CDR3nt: TGTGCCAGCAGCCTCTCACGGGACAGGGGGCCTGGTGGCTACACCTTC; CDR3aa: CASSLSRDRGPGGYTF
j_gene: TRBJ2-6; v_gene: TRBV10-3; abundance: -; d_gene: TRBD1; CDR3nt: TGTGCCATCAGCGAGACAGGGGAAGGCTCTGGGGCCAACGTCCTGACTTTC; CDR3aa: CAISETGEGSGANVLTF
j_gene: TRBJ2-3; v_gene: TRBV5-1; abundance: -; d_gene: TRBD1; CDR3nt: TGCGCCAGCAGCGCGGGACAGGGCACAGATACGCAGTATTTT; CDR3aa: CASSAGQGTDTQYF
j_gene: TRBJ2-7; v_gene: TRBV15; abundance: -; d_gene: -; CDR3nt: TGTGCCACCAGCAGGGAGGACGGGAGCTCCTACGAGCAGTACTTC; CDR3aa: CATSREDGSSYEQYF
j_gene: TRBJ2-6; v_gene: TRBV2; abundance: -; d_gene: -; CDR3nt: TGTGCCAGCAGTGAAGAGGCAGACCGGGTTGGTGGGGCCAACGGCCTGACTTTC; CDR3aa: CASSEEADRVGGANGLTF
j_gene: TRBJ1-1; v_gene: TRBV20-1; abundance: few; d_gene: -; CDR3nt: TGCAGTGCTAGAGACAATGAAGCTTTCTTT; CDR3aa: CSARDNEAFF